This T cell receptor (beta chain) was captured in a study of T-cell reconstitution after alpha-beta-depleted transplantation in children. This CDR3 has 12 amino acids. Germline CDR1 and CDR2: SEHNR and FQNEAQ (reference sequence). Trimming pared 3 bases from V and 8 bases from J, leaving 10 bases between. The TCRbeta library incorporated unique molecular identifiers. In TCRdb, the PCR reads were re-called with MiXCR into one record per CDR3 protein. The repertoire holds over 200,000 distinct CDR3 sequences, with about 9.2% as singletons. The rearrangement uses TRBV7-9 and TRBJ1-2; maybe TRBD1 (5 bases). The sequencing used PBMCs from the stem cell graft donor, collected from the stem cell graft. The sequence came from a human donor who donated a stem cell graft to a child with acute lymphoblastic leukemia. The DNA of the CDR3 is TGTGCCAGCAGCTTTGCAGGGCGCGGCTACACCTTC. As protein: CASSFAGRGYTF.